The TCR beta chain under discussion was sequenced for a study of T cells in Graves' hyperthyroidism and ophthalmopathy. Across the study: It was at initial diagnosis, before any treatment, that peripheral blood was collected.

The TCR beta CDR3 regions underwent amplification using RNA transcripts as the source. During a first-round RT-PCR of the TCR CDR3, the HTBI primer set was used. Each CDR3 protein is one row after TCRdb ran MiXCR on the multiplex PCR reads. Seen here are 640,000 or so distinct CDR3 sequences, over 12% observed once, and the top ten hold 3.5% to 4.5%. This clonotype has at least ten counts. With duration under 3 months, ophthalmopathy was active: Clinical Activity Score at least 3, NOSPECS at least 4. From approximately 9.5 ml of fresh peripheral blood, PBMCs were isolated. This receptor was taken from a woman in her 40s with Graves' ophthalmopathy. Sequencing was carried out using blood.

Here the CDR3 DNA reads TGTGCCAGCAGTCCTACCAACTACAGGGTCCGGCAGCCCCAGCATTTT. Protein: CASSPTNYRVRQPQHF. V is TRBV6-2 or TRBV6-3 and J is TRBJ1-5; weak D call: TRBD1 (6 bases). Germline V gene sequence: CDR1 MNHEY, CDR2 SVGEGT. V lost 5 bases and J 7 bases, leaving 21 bases between the germline ends. The length of the CDR3 is 16 residues.